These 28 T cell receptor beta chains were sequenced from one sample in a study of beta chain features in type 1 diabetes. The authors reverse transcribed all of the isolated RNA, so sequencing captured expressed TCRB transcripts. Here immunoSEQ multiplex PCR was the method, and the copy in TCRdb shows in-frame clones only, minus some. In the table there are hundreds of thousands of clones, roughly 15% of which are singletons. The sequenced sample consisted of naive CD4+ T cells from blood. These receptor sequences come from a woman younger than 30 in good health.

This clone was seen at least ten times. CDR3 amino acids: CANRGFKFF. The CDR3, as DNA: TGTGCCAACAGGGGTTTCAAGTTCTTC. The genes are TRBV6-7 and TRBJ2-1, with 7 nucleotides matching TRBD1. TRBV6-7 is filed as an ORF, its function uncertain. The CDR3 length is 9 residues. J lost 14 bases, V lost 10 bases, and 5 bases had no gene match.

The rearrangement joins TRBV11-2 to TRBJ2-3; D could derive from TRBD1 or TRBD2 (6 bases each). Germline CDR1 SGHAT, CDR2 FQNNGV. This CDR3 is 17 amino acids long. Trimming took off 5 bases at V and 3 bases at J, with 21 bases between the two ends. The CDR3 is CASSHGRWRGVTDTQYF. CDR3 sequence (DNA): TGTGCCAGCAGCCACGGGCGCTGGAGGGGGGTTACAGATACGCAGTATTTT.

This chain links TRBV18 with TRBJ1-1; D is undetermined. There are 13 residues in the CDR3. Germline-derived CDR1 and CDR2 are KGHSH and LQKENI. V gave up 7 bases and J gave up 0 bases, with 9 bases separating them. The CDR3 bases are TGTGCCAGCTGGGAACAAATGAACACTGAAGCTTTCTTT. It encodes CASWEQMNTEAFF.

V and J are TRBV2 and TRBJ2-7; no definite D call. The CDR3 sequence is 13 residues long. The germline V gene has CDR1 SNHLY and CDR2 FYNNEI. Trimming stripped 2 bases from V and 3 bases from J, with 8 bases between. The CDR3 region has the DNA TGTGCCAGCAGTGAACTAGTATTCTACGAGCAGTACTTC. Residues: CASSELVFYEQYF.

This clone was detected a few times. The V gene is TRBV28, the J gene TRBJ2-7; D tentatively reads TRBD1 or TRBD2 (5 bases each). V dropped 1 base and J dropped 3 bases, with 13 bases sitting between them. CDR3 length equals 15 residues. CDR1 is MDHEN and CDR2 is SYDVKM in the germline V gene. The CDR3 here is CASSLSGRRDYEQYF. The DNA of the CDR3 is TGTGCCAGCAGTTTATCGGGACGCAGGGACTACGAGCAGTACTTC.

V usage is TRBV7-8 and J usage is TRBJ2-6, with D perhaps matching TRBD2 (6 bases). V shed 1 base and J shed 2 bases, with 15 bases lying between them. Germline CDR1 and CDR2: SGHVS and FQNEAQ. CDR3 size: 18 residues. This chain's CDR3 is CASSLGLPRRAGANVLTF. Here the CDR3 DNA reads TGTGCCAGCAGCTTAGGACTACCAAGGAGGGCTGGGGCCAACGTCCTGACTTTC.

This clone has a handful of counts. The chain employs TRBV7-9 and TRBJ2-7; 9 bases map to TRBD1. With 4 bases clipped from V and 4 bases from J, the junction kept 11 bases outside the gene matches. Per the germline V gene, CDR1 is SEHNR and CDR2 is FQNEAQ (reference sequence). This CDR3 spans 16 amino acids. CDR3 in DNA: TGTGCCAGCAGCTCGACCAGCTGGACAGGGGTTTACGAGCAGTACTTC. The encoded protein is CASSSTSWTGVYEQYF.

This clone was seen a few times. CDR3 residues: CASSRRTDSLPYEQYF. The CDR3 DNA sequence: TGCGCCAGCAGCCGAAGAACGGACAGCTTACCCTACGAGCAGTACTTC. The V and J genes are TRBV5-1 and TRBJ2-7, with D possibly being TRBD1 (6 bases). Germline CDR1 is SGHRS and CDR2 is YFSETQ. The germline V and J ends were trimmed by 4 bases and 2 bases, with 19 bases remaining between them. There are 16 residues in the CDR3.

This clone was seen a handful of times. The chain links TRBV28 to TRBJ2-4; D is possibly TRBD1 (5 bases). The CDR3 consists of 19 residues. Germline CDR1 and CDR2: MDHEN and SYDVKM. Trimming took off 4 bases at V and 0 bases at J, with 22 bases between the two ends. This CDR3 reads CASSWGRKIKGIAKNIQYF. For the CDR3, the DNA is TGTGCCAGCAGTTGGGGCCGAAAAATAAAGGGGATAGCCAAAAACATTCAGTACTTC.

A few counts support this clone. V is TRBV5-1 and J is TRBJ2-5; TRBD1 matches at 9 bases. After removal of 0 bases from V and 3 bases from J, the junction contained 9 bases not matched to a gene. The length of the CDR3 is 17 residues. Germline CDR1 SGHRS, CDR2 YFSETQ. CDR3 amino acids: CASSLAAGTGLKETQYF. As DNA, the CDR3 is TGCGCCAGCAGCTTGGCCGCTGGGACAGGGCTTAAAGAGACCCAGTACTTC.

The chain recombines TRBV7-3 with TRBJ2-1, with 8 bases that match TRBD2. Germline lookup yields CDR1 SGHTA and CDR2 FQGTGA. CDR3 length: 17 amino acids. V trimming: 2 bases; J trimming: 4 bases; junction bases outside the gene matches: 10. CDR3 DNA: TGTGCCAGCAGCTTAGGGGTAGGCGGGAGGCTTTACAATGAGCAGTTCTTC. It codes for CASSLGVGGRLYNEQFF.

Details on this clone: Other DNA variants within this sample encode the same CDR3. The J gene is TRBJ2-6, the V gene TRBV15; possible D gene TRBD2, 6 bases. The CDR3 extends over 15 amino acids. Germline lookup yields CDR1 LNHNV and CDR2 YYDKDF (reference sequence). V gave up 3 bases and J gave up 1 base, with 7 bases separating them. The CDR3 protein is CATSSGGSGANVLTF. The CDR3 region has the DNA TGTGCCACCAGCAGCGGGGGTTCTGGGGCCAACGTCCTGACTTTC.

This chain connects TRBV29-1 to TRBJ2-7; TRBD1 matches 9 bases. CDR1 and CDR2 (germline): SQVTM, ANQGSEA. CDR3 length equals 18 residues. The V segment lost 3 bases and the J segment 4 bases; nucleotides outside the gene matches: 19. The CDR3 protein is CSVDMGQGQPGVRYEQYF. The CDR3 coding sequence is TGCAGCGTTGATATGGGACAGGGACAACCGGGCGTTAGGTACGAGCAGTACTTC.

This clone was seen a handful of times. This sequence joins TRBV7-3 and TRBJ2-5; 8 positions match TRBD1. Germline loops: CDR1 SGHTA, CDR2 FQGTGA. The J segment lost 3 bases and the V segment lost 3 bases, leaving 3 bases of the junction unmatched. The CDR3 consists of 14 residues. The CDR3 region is CASSLDRDEETQYF. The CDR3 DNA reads TGTGCCAGCAGCTTGGACAGGGACGAAGAGACCCAGTACTTC.

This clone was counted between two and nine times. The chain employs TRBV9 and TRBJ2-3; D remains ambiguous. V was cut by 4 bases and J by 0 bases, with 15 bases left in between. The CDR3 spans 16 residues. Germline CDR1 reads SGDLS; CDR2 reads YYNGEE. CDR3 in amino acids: CASSPVGGTSTDTQYF. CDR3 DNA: TGTGCCAGCAGCCCCGTGGGCGGAACTAGCACAGATACGCAGTATTTT.

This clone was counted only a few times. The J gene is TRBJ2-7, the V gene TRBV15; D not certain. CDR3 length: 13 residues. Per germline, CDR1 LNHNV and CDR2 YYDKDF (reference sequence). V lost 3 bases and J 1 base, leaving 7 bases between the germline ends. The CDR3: CATSRWMSYEQYF. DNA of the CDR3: TGTGCCACCAGCAGGTGGATGTCCTACGAGCAGTACTTC.

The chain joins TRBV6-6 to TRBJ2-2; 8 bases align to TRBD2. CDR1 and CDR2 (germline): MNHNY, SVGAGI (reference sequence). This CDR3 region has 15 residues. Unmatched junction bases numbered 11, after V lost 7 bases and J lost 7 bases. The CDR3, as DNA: TGTGCCAGCAATCCGAGCGGGAGTGCGGTCGGGGAGCTGTTTTTT. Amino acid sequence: CASNPSGSAVGELFF.

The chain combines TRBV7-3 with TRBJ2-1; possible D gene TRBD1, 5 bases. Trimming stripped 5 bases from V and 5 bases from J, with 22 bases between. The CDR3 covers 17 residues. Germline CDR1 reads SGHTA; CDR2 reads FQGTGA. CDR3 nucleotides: TGTGCCAGCAGCCCTAGACAGTCAAGCCCGGCCCACAATGAGCAGTTCTTC. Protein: CASSPRQSSPAHNEQFF.

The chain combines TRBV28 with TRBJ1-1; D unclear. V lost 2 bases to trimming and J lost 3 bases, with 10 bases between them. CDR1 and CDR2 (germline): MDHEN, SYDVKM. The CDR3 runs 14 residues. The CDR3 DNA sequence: TGTGCCAGCAGTTTAGCCCACCGAGACACTGAAGCTTTCTTT. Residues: CASSLAHRDTEAFF.

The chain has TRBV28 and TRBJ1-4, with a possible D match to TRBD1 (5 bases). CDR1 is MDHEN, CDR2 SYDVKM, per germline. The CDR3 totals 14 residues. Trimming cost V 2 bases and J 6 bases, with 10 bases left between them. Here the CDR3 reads CASSLGRGYEKLFF. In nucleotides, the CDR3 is TGTGCCAGCAGTTTAGGCCGGGGGTATGAAAAACTGTTTTTT.

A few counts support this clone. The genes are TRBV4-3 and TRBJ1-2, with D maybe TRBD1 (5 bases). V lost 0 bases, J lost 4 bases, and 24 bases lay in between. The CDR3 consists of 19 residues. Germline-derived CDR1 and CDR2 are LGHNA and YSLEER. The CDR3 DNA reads TGCGCCAGCAGCCAAGATCTAGGGGAAAAAGGTCGGGTGTCCTATGGCTACACCTTC. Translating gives CASSQDLGEKGRVSYGYTF.

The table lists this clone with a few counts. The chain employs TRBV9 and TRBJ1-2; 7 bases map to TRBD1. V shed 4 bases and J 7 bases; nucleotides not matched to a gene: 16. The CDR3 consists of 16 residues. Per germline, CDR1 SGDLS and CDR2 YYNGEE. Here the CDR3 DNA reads TGTGCCAGCAGCCCAATAATGGGGTACAGGGGCGGTGGCTACACCTTC. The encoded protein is CASSPIMGYRGGGYTF.

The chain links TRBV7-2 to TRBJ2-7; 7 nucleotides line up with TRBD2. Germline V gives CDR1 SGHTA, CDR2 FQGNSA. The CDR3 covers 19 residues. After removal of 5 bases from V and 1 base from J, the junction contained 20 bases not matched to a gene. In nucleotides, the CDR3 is TGTGCCAGCAGCGCCCCCCATAGGCTAGCGGCTTTGGGTTCCTACGAGCAGTACTTC. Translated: CASSAPHRLAALGSYEQYF.

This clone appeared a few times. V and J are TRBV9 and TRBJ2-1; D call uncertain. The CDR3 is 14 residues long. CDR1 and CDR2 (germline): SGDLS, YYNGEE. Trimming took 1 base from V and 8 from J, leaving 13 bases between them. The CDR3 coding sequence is TGTGCCAGCAGCGTATACTCTCGTGGCGATGAGCAGTTCTTC. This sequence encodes CASSVYSRGDEQFF.

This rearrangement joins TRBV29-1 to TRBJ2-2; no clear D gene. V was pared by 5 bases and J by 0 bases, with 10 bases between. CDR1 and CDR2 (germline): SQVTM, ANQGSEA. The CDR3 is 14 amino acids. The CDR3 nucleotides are TGCAGCGTTCGCAATGCCCCGAACACCGGGGAGCTGTTTTTT. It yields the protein CSVRNAPNTGELFF.

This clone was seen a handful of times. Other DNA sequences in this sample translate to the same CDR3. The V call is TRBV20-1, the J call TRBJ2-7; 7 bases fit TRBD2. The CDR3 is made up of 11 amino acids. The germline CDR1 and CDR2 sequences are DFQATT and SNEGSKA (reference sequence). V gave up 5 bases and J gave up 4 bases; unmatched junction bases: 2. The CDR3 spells CSAGREYEQYF. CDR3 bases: TGCAGTGCTGGGCGGGAGTACGAGCAGTACTTC.

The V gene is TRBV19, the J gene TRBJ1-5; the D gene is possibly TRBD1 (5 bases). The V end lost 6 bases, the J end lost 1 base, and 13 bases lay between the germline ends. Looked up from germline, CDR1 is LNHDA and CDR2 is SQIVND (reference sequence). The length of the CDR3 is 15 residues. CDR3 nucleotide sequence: TGTGCCAGTAGCCACAGGATTCAGAGCAATCAGCCCCAGCATTTT. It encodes CASSHRIQSNQPQHF.

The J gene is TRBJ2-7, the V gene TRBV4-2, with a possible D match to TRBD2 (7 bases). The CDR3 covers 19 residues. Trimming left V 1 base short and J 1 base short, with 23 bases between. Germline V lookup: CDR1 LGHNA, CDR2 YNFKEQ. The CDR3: CASSQAGSRRGTKSYEQYF. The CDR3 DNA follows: TGTGCCAGCAGCCAAGCTGGGTCGCGGCGGGGGACAAAGTCCTACGAGCAGTACTTC.